The 28 T cell receptor beta chains reported below all come from one sample, sequenced in a study of blood T cell repertoires in COVID-19. Measured with immunoSEQ multiplex PCR; TCRdb has only the in-frame clones, and not every one. This sample has approximately 170,000 clones; around 79% occur once, and the top ten carry over 15%. Source material: PBMCs or T cells enriched from blood (not recorded which). These receptor sequences come from a woman aged 70-85 years in a cohort exposed to, infected with or recovered from COVID-19 (not recorded which).

The chain is built from TRBV13 and TRBJ2-1; no reliable D call. Germline CDR1 reads PRHDT; CDR2 reads FYEKMQ (reference sequence). The CDR3 loop spans 12 amino acids. Trimming cost V 6 bases and J 9 bases, with 12 bases left between them. The DNA for the CDR3 is TGTGCCAGCAGATCTAGTGGCGGTGAGCAGTTCTTC. Its translation is CASRSSGGEQFF.

This chain connects TRBV6-1 to TRBJ1-5; TRBD1 might be the D (5 bases). The CDR3 is 16 residues long. Germline V gene lookup returns CDR1 MNHNS and CDR2 SASEGT. V was cut by 3 bases and J by 2 bases, with 14 bases left in between. CDR3 amino acids: CASSERPRAGNQPQHF. CDR3 in DNA: TGTGCCAGCAGTGAGAGACCCAGGGCTGGCAATCAGCCCCAGCATTTT.

V and J are TRBV27 and TRBJ2-5; TRBD2 agrees at 11 bases. The length of the CDR3 is 15 residues. From germline, CDR1 is MNHEY and CDR2 SMNVEV (reference sequence). With V trimmed by 6 bases and J by 1 base, 4 bases remained unmatched. The CDR3 here is CASSSLAGGQETQYF. CDR3 nucleotide sequence: TGTGCCAGCAGCTCTCTAGCGGGAGGCCAAGAGACCCAGTACTTC.

The rearrangement links TRBV3-1 (or the pseudogene TRBV3-2) to TRBJ2-1, with 8 nucleotides matching TRBD2. Germline V CDR1 and CDR2: LGHDT, YNNKEL (reference sequence). The CDR3 extends over 15 amino acids. The J segment lost 9 bases and the V segment lost 4 bases, leaving 11 bases of the junction unmatched. For the CDR3, the DNA is TGTGCCAGCAGCCGGACTAGCACCTTTTATGGTGAGCAGTTCTTC. Encoded protein: CASSRTSTFYGEQFF.

V and J are TRBV7-9 and TRBJ2-7; 7 positions match TRBD1. Germline loops: CDR1 SEHNR, CDR2 FQNEAQ (reference sequence). This CDR3 region has 17 residues. With V trimmed by 3 bases and J by 5 bases, 16 bases remained unmatched. In DNA form, the CDR3 reads TGTGCCAGCAGCTTTTTTGGGCACGCTTACAGGGGTCACGAGCAGTACTTC. Translation gives CASSFFGHAYRGHEQYF.

This clone occurred once. The rearrangement links TRBV19 to TRBJ2-6, with unresolved D. The germline V gene encodes CDR1 LNHDA and CDR2 SQIVND (reference sequence). The CDR3 length is 15 residues. V was cut by 3 bases and J by 4 bases, with 10 bases left in between. As DNA, the CDR3 is TGTGCCAGTAGTATTTTACTTTCCGGGGCCAACGTCCTGACTTTC. Amino acids: CASSILLSGANVLTF.

The rearrangement joins TRBV2 to TRBJ1-5; D might be TRBD1 (5 bases). The germline CDR1 and CDR2 sequences are SNHLY and FYNNEI. The CDR3 contains 12 residues. V was clipped by 5 bases and J by 11 bases, with 13 bases between them. The CDR3 DNA is TGTGCCAGCAGTTGGGGCAAGGACGCCCAGCATTTT. This sequence encodes CASSWGKDAQHF.

This clone was recorded at least ten times. In nucleotides, the CDR3 is TGCAGTGCTAGTCCACAATCGAACACCGGGGAGCTGTTTTTT. Translation: CSASPQSNTGELFF. V is TRBV20-1 and J is TRBJ2-2; D remains ambiguous. This CDR3 region has 14 residues. Germline CDR1 DFQATT, CDR2 SNEGSKA (reference sequence). Deletions cut 3 bases from V and 0 bases from J, with 8 bases between.

J is TRBJ1-5 and V is TRBV2; D is perhaps TRBD1 (5 bases). Looked up from germline, CDR1 is SNHLY and CDR2 is FYNNEI. V lost 3 bases to trimming and J lost 4 bases, with 10 bases between them. The CDR3 spans 14 residues. The DNA of the CDR3 is TGTGCCAGCAGTGATGGGACTTTGAATCAGCCCCAGCATTTT. This gives the protein CASSDGTLNQPQHF. The full variable domain, completed using reference TRBV2 and TRBJ1-5, is EPEVTQTPSHQVTQMGQEVILRCVPISNHLYFYWYRQILGQKVEFLVSFYNNEISEKSEIFDDQFSVERPDGSNFTLKIRSTKLEDSAMYFCASSDGTLNQPQHFGDGTRLSIL.

The gene calls are TRBV11-2 and TRBJ1-6; perhaps TRBD1 as D (6 bases). Trimming stripped 3 bases from V and 10 bases from J, with 19 bases between. The CDR3 contains 16 residues. The germline gives CDR1 SGHAT, CDR2 FQNNGV. The CDR3 reads CASSFGTVDRYSPLHF. The CDR3 DNA is TGTGCCAGCAGCTTTGGTACCGTCGACAGGTACTCACCCCTCCACTTT.

The chain is built from TRBV27 and TRBJ2-3, with no clear D. Looked up from germline, CDR1 is MNHEY and CDR2 is SMNVEV (reference sequence). This CDR3 contains 17 residues. Trimming removed 4 bases at V and 2 bases at J, with 19 bases between. This chain's CDR3 is CASSSGFSIIPTDTQYF. CDR3 DNA: TGTGCCAGCAGTTCCGGGTTTAGTATCATCCCCACAGATACGCAGTATTTT.

The CDR3 loop reads CANPTGAINTEAFF. The CDR3 DNA follows: TGTGCCAACCCGACAGGGGCGATTAATACTGAAGCTTTCTTT. The chain employs TRBV27 and TRBJ1-1, with 8 bases that match TRBD1. This CDR3 spans 14 amino acids. From germline, CDR1 is MNHEY and CDR2 SMNVEV (reference sequence). V dropped 10 bases and J dropped 5; count of bases not matched to a gene: 12.

The chain couples TRBV18 to TRBJ1-2, with a weak D call TRBD1 (6 bases). The CDR3 has 11 amino acids. V was trimmed by 4 bases and J by 13 bases, leaving 13 bases between them. Germline V lookup: CDR1 KGHSH, CDR2 LQKENI. The CDR3 loop reads CASSLDRSLTF. CDR3 bases: TGTGCCAGCTCACTCGACAGGTCTCTCACCTTC.

The V gene is TRBV11-3, the J gene TRBJ2-1, with a possible D match to TRBD2 (5 bases). CDR3 length: 14 residues. Germline CDR1 and CDR2: SGHNT and YENEEA. The V and J ends lost 3 bases and 4 bases respectively, with 10 bases between them. CDR3 bases: TGTGCCAGCAGCTTGATACGGGGTTACAATGAGCAGTTCTTC. Translated, it gives CASSLIRGYNEQFF.

The V and J genes are TRBV10-3 and TRBJ2-3; D possibly corresponds to TRBD2 (6 bases). Per germline, CDR1 ENHRY and CDR2 SYGVKD. V dropped 6 bases and J dropped 0 bases, with 13 bases sitting between them. CDR3 size: 15 residues. The CDR3 here is CAISPTGTSTDTQYF. CDR3 sequence (DNA): TGTGCCATCAGCCCGACTGGGACTAGCACAGATACGCAGTATTTT.

The CDR3 coding sequence is TGTGCCAGCCGCGGGTTCTCCTACAATGAGCAGTTCTTC. Its protein product is CASRGFSYNEQFF. The chain recombines TRBV7-9 with TRBJ2-1; TRBD2 might be the D (5 bases). CDR3 length equals 13 residues. CDR1 and CDR2 from the germline V gene are SEHNR and FQNEAQ (reference sequence). V was clipped by 8 bases and J by 0 bases, with 8 bases between them. The entire variable domain, with the rest obtained from reference TRBV7-9 and TRBJ2-1, is as follows: DTGVSQNPRHKITKRGQNVTFRCDPISEHNRLYWYRQTLGQGPEFLTYFQNEAQLEKSRLLSDRFSAERPKGSFSTLEIQRTEQGDSAMYLCASRGFSYNEQFFGPGTRLTVL.

This chain connects TRBV28 to TRBJ2-5; TRBD2 is a possible D gene (6 bases). V was trimmed by 1 base and J by 5 bases, leaving 20 bases between them. This CDR3 region has 17 residues. Germline V gives CDR1 MDHEN, CDR2 SYDVKM. The CDR3 here is CASSLSVRPGRRETQYF. CDR3 bases: TGTGCCAGCAGTTTATCTGTTCGGCCAGGGAGGAGGGAGACCCAGTACTTC.

V gene TRBV28 combines with J gene TRBJ1-2, with TRBD1 matching 8 bases. CDR1 MDHEN and CDR2 SYDVKM come from the germline V gene. The CDR3 has 14 residues. The ends lost 3 bases at V and 4 bases at J; junction bases unmatched: 4. The CDR3 reads CASSFSDRAYGYTF. The CDR3 DNA follows: TGTGCCAGCAGTTTCTCGGACAGGGCCTATGGCTACACCTTC.

The chain carries TRBV6-5 and TRBJ2-3, with 7 bases matching TRBD1. J lost 0 bases, V lost 9 bases, and 9 bases had no gene match. The V gene's germline CDR1 is MNHEY and CDR2 SVGAGI. This CDR3 has 15 amino acids. The chain's CDR3 is CASETGDTSTDTQYF. In nucleotides, the CDR3 is TGTGCCAGTGAAACAGGGGACACCAGCACAGATACGCAGTATTTT.

The chain employs TRBV4-1 and TRBJ2-1, with 12 bases fitting TRBD2. J lost 4 bases, V lost 2 bases, and 0 bases had no gene match. The length of the CDR3 is 15 residues. Germline V gene lookup returns CDR1 MGHRA and CDR2 YSYEKL. CDR3 protein: CASSQTSGRYNEQFF. DNA for the CDR3: TGCGCCAGCAGCCAAACTAGCGGGAGGTACAATGAGCAGTTCTTC.

The chain uses TRBV5-4 and TRBJ2-1; 8 positions match TRBD2. The CDR3 consists of 16 residues. After removal of 2 bases from V and 5 bases from J, the junction contained 9 bases not matched to a gene. Germline V gene sequence: CDR1 SGHNT, CDR2 YYREEE (reference sequence). CDR3 in DNA: TGTGCCAGCAGCTTCCCCGGGGGGGGGAGCAACAATGAGCAGTTCTTC. Protein: CASSFPGGGSNNEQFF.

The gene calls are TRBV5-1 and TRBJ2-1; the D gene is possibly TRBD1 (5 bases). Germline lookup yields CDR1 SGHRS and CDR2 YFSETQ. The CDR3 consists of 19 residues. Trimming removed 0 bases from V and 0 bases from J, with 19 bases in between. CDR3 nucleotides: TGCGCCAGCAGCTTGGAAGGGGCTATAAAGCGTCCCTCCTACAATGAGCAGTTCTTC. Residues: CASSLEGAIKRPSYNEQFF.

V and J are TRBV28 and TRBJ1-6; no clear D. V lost 3 bases and J 3 bases, leaving 12 bases between the germline ends. The CDR3 is 16 residues long. Looked up from germline, CDR1 is MDHEN and CDR2 is SYDVKM. CDR3 sequence (DNA): TGTGCCAGCAGTTTGGTCCGGGTTATCTATAATTCACCCCTCCACTTT. This codes for CASSLVRVIYNSPLHF. Full variable domain (rest looked up from reference TRBV28 and TRBJ1-6): DVKVTQSSRYLVKRTGEKVFLECVQDMDHENMFWYRQDPGLGLRLIYFSYDVKMKEKGDIPEGYSVSREKKERFSLILESASTNQTSMYLCASSLVRVIYNSPLHFGNGTRLTVT.

This clone was counted only a few times. J is TRBJ1-2 and V is TRBV19, with 8 bases fitting TRBD1. The J segment lost 6 bases and the V segment lost 6 bases, leaving 12 bases of the junction unmatched. This CDR3 contains 15 residues. Germline V gene sequence: CDR1 LNHDA, CDR2 SQIVND (reference sequence). In nucleotides, the CDR3 is TGTGCCAGTAGCATTACCTCAGACAGGGGCCATGGCTACACCTTC. Protein: CASSITSDRGHGYTF.

The chain joins TRBV19 to TRBJ2-1; 12 positions agree with TRBD2. There are 14 residues in the CDR3. From germline, CDR1 is LNHDA and CDR2 SQIVND (reference sequence). Losses at the gene ends were 6 bases for V and 4 bases for J; bases not matched to a gene: 1. Written as DNA, the CDR3 is TGTGCCAGTAGGGGACTAGCGGGTTACAATGAGCAGTTCTTC. Protein sequence: CASRGLAGYNEQFF.

This chain uses TRBV2 with TRBJ2-3; tentative D call: TRBD1 (6 bases). Trimming removed 7 bases at V and 3 bases at J, with 17 bases between. Germline V gives CDR1 SNHLY, CDR2 FYNNEI. The length of the CDR3 is 15 residues. CDR3 region: CASKAGVHGTDTQYF. The CDR3 nucleotides read TGTGCCAGCAAGGCAGGGGTTCATGGGACAGATACGCAGTATTTT.

DNA for the CDR3: TGTGCCAGCAGCTTCCTTGCAACAGGCGGCTATGGCTACACCTTC. Residues: CASSFLATGGYGYTF. The V gene is TRBV5-6, the J gene TRBJ1-2; TRBD1 might be the D (5 bases). This CDR3 contains 15 residues. Germline-derived CDR1 and CDR2 are SGHDT and YYEEEE. V lost 2 bases to trimming and J lost 4 bases, with 15 bases between them.

This clone came up a few times. The chain employs TRBV6-1 and TRBJ1-5; 9 positions agree with TRBD1. CDR1 MNHNS and CDR2 SASEGT come from the germline V gene. With 3 bases clipped from V and 7 bases from J, the junction kept 7 bases outside the gene matches. The length of the CDR3 is 15 residues. The CDR3 bases are TGTGCCAGCAGTGACACAGGGGGCTATCAGCAGCCCCAGCATTTT. Its protein is CASSDTGGYQQPQHF.